This T cell receptor (beta chain) comes out of a study of regulatory T cells in long-lasting Graves disease. In the study overall: Graves' patients who were just diagnosed had used antithyroid drugs for under 3 months.

This clonotype was counted ten times or more. Deletions cut 4 bases from V and 6 bases from J, with 15 bases between. The V gene's germline CDR1 is KGHSY and CDR2 FQNENV. This CDR3 is 15 amino acids long. Time point in this sample: newly diagnosed GD, antithyroid drugs for less than 3 months. Making the TCR library involved RNA that had been extracted from PBMCs. Libraries of TCR beta came from iRepertoire HTBI primers plus Arm-PCR of CDR3 regions. TCRdb reanalysed the multiplex PCR reads using MiXCR and keeps one entry per CDR3 protein. The sample contains some 340,000 distinct CDR3 sequences, over 9.5% of which appear only once. These same records also appear under a second study, on T cells in Graves' hyperthyroidism and ophthalmopathy. That publication notes: Researchers found most expanded thyroid clonotypes above 0.001 in blood as well. In the analysis, a 13 V-J model separated ophthalmopathy from stable hyperthyroidism. Median prediction lead before ophthalmopathy onset was 6.5 months with the model.

The sample here was peripheral blood mononuclear cells (PBMCs), taken at new diagnosis, from a patient treated with antithyroid drugs. The TCR was taken from a woman between 18 and 29 years old with Graves disease. The gene calls are TRBV16 and TRBJ1-4, with D unresolved. The CDR3 spells CASSLRTEQDEKLFF. CDR3 in DNA: TGTGCCAGCAGCCTTCGAACAGAGCAGGATGAAAAACTGTTTTTT.